Presented here are 18 T cell receptor beta chains from one specimen sequenced in a study of patients and donors after allogeneic stem cell transplantation. TCRdb re-analysed the RT-PCR reads in MiXCR, keeping a single row per CDR3 protein. The profile shows 800,000 to 1,000,000 distinct CDR3 sequences, about a sixth of them singletons. What was sequenced was blood, either unsorted or a sorted T cell fraction (not recorded which). The receptors shown here come from a human donor who was either an allogeneic HSCT recipient or a stem cell or donor lymphocyte infusion donor (not recorded which). It is not recorded whose cells these are; they may come from a transplant donor.

This clonotype was counted at least ten times. The rearrangement links TRBV12-3 or TRBV12-4 to TRBJ2-7, with TRBD2 matching over 8 bases. This CDR3 spans 15 amino acids. The V and J ends lost 5 bases and 3 bases, in that order; junction bases with no gene match: 9. For the CDR3, the DNA is TGTGCCAGCAGTCCTGGGACTAGGAATAACTACGAGCAGTACTTC. Translated: CASSPGTRNNYEQYF.

V gene TRBV11-2 combines with J gene TRBJ2-1, with D tentatively TRBD2 (5 bases). V was cut by 5 bases and J by 1 base, with 15 bases left in between. The CDR3 covers 16 residues. The V gene's germline CDR1 is SGHAT and CDR2 FQNNGV. The CDR3 here is CASSIPGYRSYNEQFF. CDR3 bases: TGTGCCAGCAGCATTCCGGGGTACCGTTCCTACAATGAGCAGTTCTTC.

A few counts support this clonotype. DNA of the CDR3: TGTGCCAGCGGATCGGACAGCTCCTACGAGCAGTACTTC. Translating it yields CASGSDSSYEQYF. The gene calls are TRBV7-3 and TRBJ2-7, with D possibly matching TRBD1 (6 bases). V shed 8 bases and J shed 0 bases, with 11 bases lying between them. The germline V gene has CDR1 SGHTA and CDR2 FQGTGA. This CDR3 spans 13 amino acids.

J is TRBJ1-2 and V is TRBV28, with 9 bases aligning to TRBD1. The germline V gene encodes CDR1 MDHEN and CDR2 SYDVKM. The V and J ends lost 1 base and 4 bases, in that order; junction bases with no gene match: 4. There are 15 residues in the CDR3. The CDR3, as DNA: TGTGCCAGCAGTTTATTACAGGGACAGGGCTATGGCTACACCTTC. Translation gives CASSLLQGQGYGYTF.

This clonotype was recorded a few times. CDR3 nucleotides: TGTGCCAGCAGCGAGGGGGCGGGGGATAATGAGCAGTTCTTC. This codes for CASSEGAGDNEQFF. This chain connects TRBV9 to TRBJ2-1, with D possibly being TRBD1 or TRBD2 (7 bases each). The CDR3 length is 14 residues. Germline V gene sequence: CDR1 SGDLS, CDR2 YYNGEE. V lost 3 bases and J lost 7, with 14 bases in between.

The gene calls are TRBV2 and TRBJ2-4; possibly TRBD1 for D (6 bases). Germline CDR1 reads SNHLY; CDR2 reads FYNNEI. V lost 8 bases to trimming and J lost 9 bases, with 11 bases between them. The CDR3 contains 11 residues. The CDR3, as DNA: TGTGCCAGCTGGGGGCACAGCATTCAGTACTTC. Its protein product is CASWGHSIQYF.

The CDR3 coding sequence is TGCGCCAGCAGGGCGGGGACTAGCGGGAAAGAGACCCAGTACTTC. Its translation is CASRAGTSGKETQYF. The V and J genes are TRBV5-1 and TRBJ2-5; TRBD2 aligns across 13 bases. There are 15 residues in the CDR3. CDR1 is SGHRS and CDR2 is YFSETQ in the germline V gene. The V segment lost 5 bases and the J segment 3 bases; nucleotides outside the gene matches: 4.

The genes are TRBV7-9 and TRBJ2-3, with D hard to call. The germline gives CDR1 SEHNR, CDR2 FQNEAQ (reference sequence). V dropped 3 bases and J dropped 0 bases, with 13 bases sitting between them. The CDR3 has 16 amino acids. The CDR3: CASSLFDSPSTDTQYF. The CDR3 DNA follows: TGTGCCAGCAGCTTGTTTGATAGCCCTAGCACAGATACGCAGTATTTT.

This clonotype was seen only a few times. The chain uses TRBV20-1 and TRBJ2-7; D possibly corresponds to TRBD2 (6 bases). CDR1 is DFQATT, CDR2 SNEGSKA, per germline (reference sequence). The ends were cut back, 3 bases at V and 4 bases at J, with 19 bases in the middle. This CDR3 has 15 amino acids. CDR3 nucleotide sequence: TGCAGTGCTAGGGAGGGGCGACCCCACTCATACGAGCAGTACTTC. Protein product: CSAREGRPHSYEQYF.

This clonotype was observed a single time. V and J are TRBV21-1 and TRBJ2-7; TRBD1 was called by the table and not checked on the DNA. TRBV21-1 is a listed pseudogene. This CDR3 has 14 residues. CDR3 DNA: TGTGCCAGCAGCAAAGGGGGACAGGACTACGAGCAGTACTTC. This translates into CASSKGGQDYEQYF.

This clonotype turned up a few times. The chain joins TRBV20-1 to TRBJ2-7, with 9 bases fitting TRBD1. This CDR3 spans 15 amino acids. Losses at the gene ends were 2 bases for V and 1 base for J; bases not matched to a gene: 6. Germline assignment: CDR1 DFQATT and CDR2 SNEGSKA (reference sequence). CDR3 nucleotide sequence: TGCAGTGCTAGAAGACCGGGACAGGGATCCTACGAGCAGTACTTC. It specifies CSARRPGQGSYEQYF.

The chain combines TRBV5-1 with TRBJ1-2, with 10 bases identical to TRBD1. Germline V lookup: CDR1 SGHRS, CDR2 YFSETQ. The V segment lost 4 bases and the J segment 4 bases; nucleotides outside the gene matches: 4. This CDR3 spans 14 amino acids. The CDR3 DNA follows: TGCGCCAGCAGCGCGGACAGGGGGGCCTATGGCTACACCTTC. Translated, it gives CASSADRGAYGYTF. The full variable domain, completed using reference TRBV5-1 and TRBJ1-2, is KAGVTQTPRYLIKTRGQQVTLSCSPISGHRSVSWYQQTPGQGLQFLFEYFSETQRNKGNFPGRFSGRQFSNSRSEMNVSTLELGDSALYLCASSADRGAYGYTFGSGTRLTVV.

V is TRBV5-6 and J is TRBJ2-3; TRBD1 or TRBD2 may be the D gene (5 bases each). V was clipped by 3 bases and J by 8 bases, with 22 bases between them. Germline CDR1 is SGHDT and CDR2 is YYEEEE. The CDR3 is 16 residues long. In nucleotides, the CDR3 is TGTGCCAGCAGCTCCCTGGCTGGGACCTGGGGTGGTACGCAGTATTTT. The encoded protein is CASSSLAGTWGGTQYF. Looking up the rest from reference TRBV5-6 and TRBJ2-3 gives the full variable domain: DAGVTQSPTHLIKTRGQQVTLRCSPKSGHDTVSWYQQALGQGPQFIFQYYEEEERQRGNFPDRFSGHQFPNYSSELNVNALLLGDSALYLCASSSLAGTWGGTQYFGPGTRLTVL.

V and J are TRBV4-3 and TRBJ2-2; D possibly corresponds to TRBD1 (5 bases). Germline-derived CDR1 and CDR2 are LGHNA and YSLEER. Trimming stripped 1 base from V and 5 bases from J, with 8 bases between. The CDR3 sequence is 14 residues long. In DNA, the CDR3 is TGCGCCAGCAGCCAAGCGACAGAAACCGGGGAGCTGTTTTTT. Translation: CASSQATETGELFF.

This CDR3 is CASSYDQRGGAKTEAFF. In DNA, the CDR3 is TGTGCCAGCAGCTACGACCAACGAGGGGGCGCGAAGACTGAAGCTTTCTTT. V gene TRBV7-9 combines with J gene TRBJ1-1; 7 bases align to TRBD1. V was pared by 4 bases and J by 5 bases, with 16 bases of the junction left unmatched. The germline CDR1 and CDR2 sequences are SEHNR and FQNEAQ (reference sequence). This CDR3 is 17 amino acids long.

The sample holds a few counts of this clonotype. The genes are TRBV20-1 and TRBJ1-4; D uncertain. From germline, CDR1 is DFQATT and CDR2 SNEGSKA (reference sequence). The length of the CDR3 is 16 residues. V gave up 6 bases and J gave up 4 bases, with 21 bases separating them. The CDR3 nucleotides read TGCAGTGCAAGCCCGCCTTTCAGTGATCTTAATGAAAAACTGTTTTTT. Translated: CSASPPFSDLNEKLFF.

This clonotype was detected a few times. The chain carries TRBV25-1 and TRBJ2-2; TRBD2 matches 9 bases. In germline, CDR1 is MGHDK, CDR2 SYGVNS. The CDR3 is 20 residues long. V lost 2 bases and J lost 1; bases outside the gene matches: 14. CDR3 sequence (DNA): TGTGCCAGCAGTGAAGAAGGGGAGGCGGGAGGGCCGTGGAACACCGGGGAGCTGTTTTTT. Encoded protein: CASSEEGEAGGPWNTGELFF.

The genes are TRBV10-3 and TRBJ2-7; D gene ambiguous. Germline CDR1 and CDR2: ENHRY and SYGVKD. CDR3 length: 16 residues. V lost 7 bases and J lost 1, with 20 bases in between. The CDR3 DNA sequence: TGTGCCATCACGACAACCGCCGCGGTGAGGTCCTACGAGCAGTACTTC. It is translated as CAITTTAAVRSYEQYF.